The present T cell receptor (beta chain) was sequenced within a study of control samples from healthy donors and cancer patients. Trimming removed 0 bases from V and 3 bases from J; junction bases left unmatched: 8. The germline V gene has CDR1 SGHNT and CDR2 YYREEE (reference sequence). CDR3 length: 17 residues. Data came from immunoSEQ multiplex PCR; TCRdb stores just in-frame clones and leaves some out. Recorded for this sample: fewer than 200,000 clones. Sequencing used blood. The source of this sequence is a woman younger than 45 in good health. The V and J genes are TRBV5-4 and TRBJ2-3; 9 bases line up with TRBD2. CDR3 sequence: CASSLEGSGGRTDTQYF. The CDR3 DNA reads TGTGCCAGCAGCTTGGAGGGCAGCGGGGGGCGGACAGATACGCAGTATTTT.